One and the same sample provided the 16 T cell receptor beta chains below, sequenced in a study of blood T cell repertoires in COVID-19. Sequencing used immunoSEQ multiplex PCR; TCRdb keeps in-frame clones, though not all of them. This table has 210,000 or so clones, 82% appearing once. Sequenced sample: peripheral blood. The receptors were gathered from a woman in her 40s with acute or convalescent COVID-19.

This chain uses TRBV9 with TRBJ2-2, with D perhaps matching TRBD1 (6 bases). Germline CDR1 is SGDLS and CDR2 is YYNGEE. CDR3 size: 15 residues. V was pared by 2 bases and J by 5 bases, with 13 bases between. The DNA of the CDR3 is TGTGCCAGCAGCGTTCGCCCAGGGGTTACCGGGGAGCTGTTTTTT. Its translation is CASSVRPGVTGELFF. Drawing the rest from reference TRBV9 and TRBJ2-2, the complete variable domain is DSGVTQTPKHLITATGQRVTLRCSPRSGDLSVYWYQQSLDQGLQFLIQYYNGEERAKGNILERFSAQQFPDLHSELNLSSLELGDSALYFCASSVRPGVTGELFFGEGSRLTVL.

This chain joins TRBV30 and TRBJ1-6; D might be TRBD1 (5 bases). CDR3 length equals 14 residues. V lost 4 bases, J lost 4 bases, and 11 bases lay in between. CDR1 is GTSNPN and CDR2 is SVGIG in the germline V gene (reference sequence). CDR3 bases: TGTGCCTGGAATCGGCCAGGGTATAATTCACCCCTCCACTTT. This codes for CAWNRPGYNSPLHF.

V gene TRBV21-1 combines with J gene TRBJ2-1; TRBD1, the table's D call, was not compared with the DNA. TRBV21-1 is a pseudogene segment. The CDR3 consists of 15 residues. CDR3 sequence: CASLSDREGDNEQFF. The CDR3 DNA reads as TGTGCCAGCCTTTCCGACAGGGAAGGGGACAATGAGCAGTTCTTC.

This clone was observed a few times. V usage is TRBV20-1 and J usage is TRBJ1-5; D is ambiguous. Germline assignment: CDR1 DFQATT and CDR2 SNEGSKA (reference sequence). The CDR3 runs 11 residues. V lost 3 bases, J lost 9 bases, and 9 bases lay in between. CDR3 residues: CSASRSGPQHF. DNA for the CDR3: TGCAGTGCTAGCCGCAGTGGGCCCCAGCATTTT.

The V and J genes are TRBV5-5 and TRBJ1-5; 8 positions match TRBD1. The length of the CDR3 is 15 residues. Trimming at V came to 4 bases and at J to 1 base, leaving 4 bases not matched to a gene. Germline-derived CDR1 and CDR2 are SGHKS and YYEKEE (reference sequence). In DNA, the CDR3 is TGTGCCAGCAGCGTGACAGGGGCAAGCAATCAGCCCCAGCATTTT. Translating gives CASSVTGASNQPQHF.

CDR3 region: CASSQQLAGGPVEQYF. For the CDR3, the DNA is TGTGCCAGCAGCCAACAATTAGCGGGAGGGCCCGTCGAGCAGTACTTC. The chain has TRBV7-9 and TRBJ2-7; TRBD2 agrees at 11 bases. Germline trimming cut 5 bases from V and 6 bases from J; bases unmatched to any gene: 12. Germline CDR1 and CDR2: SEHNR and FQNEAQ (reference sequence). The CDR3 covers 16 residues.

The chain recombines TRBV4-3 with TRBJ2-1, with D maybe TRBD2 (6 bases). This CDR3 region has 16 residues. Trimming stripped 0 bases from V and 4 bases from J, with 13 bases between. Germline V CDR1 and CDR2: LGHNA, YSLEER. The CDR3 loop is CASSQDRVAGYNEQFF. The CDR3 region has the DNA TGCGCCAGCAGCCAAGATCGGGTGGCGGGGTACAATGAGCAGTTCTTC.

V is TRBV6-1 and J is TRBJ2-3; tentatively, D is TRBD2 (6 bases). The CDR3 loop spans 17 amino acids. The ends were cut back, 0 bases at V and 1 base at J, with 14 bases in the middle. Germline CDR1 is MNHNS and CDR2 is SASEGT. CDR3 nucleotides: TGTGCCAGCAGTGAAGCGCTAGGGGCTAGCGGCACAGATACGCAGTATTTT. Protein sequence: CASSEALGASGTDTQYF.

V gene TRBV6-2 or TRBV6-3 combines with J gene TRBJ1-1, with a tentative D call TRBD1 (5 bases). The V end lost 4 bases, the J end lost 4 bases, and 10 bases lay between the germline ends. The CDR3 is 13 amino acids. Germline lookup yields CDR1 MNHEY and CDR2 SVGEGT. The CDR3 nucleotides are TGTGCCAGCAGTTCGTCAGGGTCCACTGAAGCTTTCTTT. As protein: CASSSSGSTEAFF.

In its sample, this clone was seen a few times. V gene TRBV27 combines with J gene TRBJ2-2, with D hard to call. Per the germline V gene, CDR1 is MNHEY and CDR2 is SMNVEV (reference sequence). Trimming shortened V by 2 bases and J by 5 bases, and 9 bases separated the two germline ends. CDR3 length: 14 amino acids. Written as DNA, the CDR3 is TGTGCCAGCAGTTTAGGCAGGTTAACCGGGGAGCTGTTTTTT. Translating gives CASSLGRLTGELFF.

This chain uses TRBV29-1 with TRBJ2-3; 10 bases fit TRBD2. With 3 bases clipped from V and 5 bases from J, the junction kept 8 bases outside the gene matches. Germline lookup yields CDR1 SQVTM and CDR2 ANQGSEA. The CDR3 runs to 15 residues. In DNA, the CDR3 is TGCAGCGTTGATAGAGTAGCGGGGGGTATAGATACGCAGTATTTT. Protein: CSVDRVAGGIDTQYF.

This chain links TRBV7-8 with TRBJ2-7; TRBD1 matches 9 bases. CDR3 length: 18 amino acids. With V trimmed by 4 bases and J by 6 bases, 19 bases remained unmatched. In germline, CDR1 is SGHVS, CDR2 FQNEAQ. CDR3 sequence (DNA): TGTGCCAGCAGCTCCTACTCCGGGACAGGGTTCAGTATTAGCGAGCAGTACTTC. It encodes CASSSYSGTGFSISEQYF.

The chain employs TRBV2 and TRBJ1-5, with 10 bases identical to TRBD1. The ends lost 9 bases at V and 0 bases at J; junction bases unmatched: 17. Germline V gives CDR1 SNHLY, CDR2 FYNNEI. The CDR3 sequence is 19 residues long. CDR3 in DNA: TGTGCCAGTCAACTCGAGGACAGGGGGTTTGGGGATAGCAATCAGCCCCAGCATTTT. Its translation is CASQLEDRGFGDSNQPQHF.

The rearrangement links TRBV11-1 to TRBJ2-1; no definite D call. V was pared by 5 bases and J by 5 bases, with 10 bases between. From germline, CDR1 is SGHAT and CDR2 FQDESV (reference sequence). The CDR3 is made up of 13 amino acids. CDR3 protein: CASSRRADNEQFF. In nucleotides, the CDR3 is TGTGCCAGCAGCCGCCGCGCCGACAATGAGCAGTTCTTC. Variable domain in full (rest from reference TRBV11-1 and TRBJ2-1): EAEVAQSPRYKITEKSQAVAFWCDPISGHATLYWYRQILGQGPELLVQFQDESVVDDSQLPKDRFSAERLKGVDSTLKIQPAELGDSAMYLCASSRRADNEQFFGPGTRLTVL.

The gene calls are TRBV6-5 and TRBJ2-7; D is possibly TRBD1 (5 bases). V lost 5 bases and J lost 6, with 11 bases in between. The V gene's germline CDR1 is MNHEY and CDR2 SVGAGI. The CDR3 runs to 12 residues. The CDR3 bases are TGTGCCAGCAGTCCAGGGCAAGGCGAGCAGTACTTC. Translation gives CASSPGQGEQYF.

The CDR3: CASSLEGREVYNEQFF. DNA of the CDR3: TGTGCCAGCAGCTTAGAGGGGCGGGAGGTCTACAATGAGCAGTTCTTC. The rearrangement links TRBV7-2 to TRBJ2-1; the match to TRBD2 covers 8 bases. The CDR3 is 16 residues long. The ends lost 1 base at V and 3 bases at J; junction bases unmatched: 5. Germline loops: CDR1 SGHTA, CDR2 FQGNSA.